The clone carrying this T cell receptor beta chain was counted a single time. Its antigen is currently unknown. At one end, the junction sequence differs from germline, possibly due to a read error. Then a second PCR, running roughly 7 to 11 cycles, was carried out with a sample-barcoded 5' primer and a J-beta primer mix. Using its own MiXCR run on the 5' RACE reads, TCRdb lists one record per CDR3 protein. The table lists approximately 1,700,000 distinct CDR3 sequences, around 40% of them singletons. This sample was taken from a study of blood T cells in healthy people across ages. Study results and limitations: Diversity estimates drawn from one million T cells were deemed underestimates. With donor CMV status unknown, expanded clonotype changes were possibly confounded.

Looked up from germline, CDR1 is LGHDT and CDR2 is YNNKEL (reference sequence). The CDR3 extends over 15 amino acids. Source material: blood. This chain links TRBV3-1 with TRBJ2-3; the match to TRBD1 covers 8 bases. The clonotype was recovered from a human donor in good health. DNA of the CDR3: TGTGCCAGCAGCCCAGGGGGCGGTAGCACAGGTACGCAGTATTTT. Protein sequence: CASSPGGGSTGTQYF.